This T cell receptor (beta chain) was observed in a study of cytomegalovirus exposure and HLA in healthy donors (dated by TCRdb to 2015 to 2018). Background on the whole study: According to an earlier analysis of 587 of the donors, about 179 million T cells yielded roughly 100 million unique TCR beta sequences and around 280 Gb of sequence data. The study aimed to test whether signatures of past pathogen exposure could be identified by cataloging public T cell receptors. Because of strong linkage in the cohort, roughly five DR-DQ haplotypes were treated as single units for association and clustering. On average, over 200,000 unique TCR beta nucleotide sequences were sequenced per donor among some 420 genotyped donors of the cohort, with roughly 19% of those sequences being non-productive. Besides the first cohort of approximately 670 subjects, a separate validation cohort made up of roughly 130 different subjects was used. The T cell repertoires of about 700 subjects were profiled by immunosequencing and related to cytomegalovirus serostatus. An early release covering roughly 600 HLA-typed donors comprised around 300 gigabases of sequencing data and tens of millions of unique TCR sequences. A later analysis re-examined previously published TCR beta repertoires from just over 650 donors and added high-resolution HLA genotyping to investigate patterns of TCR occurrence. Genome-wide SNP genotypes for about 60% of the roughly 670 donors were used in a later genetic analysis, which treated that subset as a discovery cohort. HLA typing included class I and class II loci at four-digit resolution. Among the roughly 390 genotyped donors, about 85% belonged to the genetic ancestry cluster associated with self-reported Caucasian donors. The later analysis used no new phenotypic data to find candidate immune exposures, relying instead on TCR beta sequences and their occurrence across donors. The study combined high-throughput TCR immunosequencing, statistical association of individual TCRs with disease status, and machine learning to predict cytomegalovirus infection status. Donor age, sex, ethnicity and CMV serostatus were compiled alongside the repertoire data. The number of donors typed differed by locus, with about 629-630 for A, B, C, DRB1 and DQB1, roughly 520 for DQA1, approximately 570 for DPA1, and some 470 for DPB1. An earlier analysis of about 620 of the donors applied high-throughput TCR beta sequencing to assess whether each TCR beta V gene segment acted as functional or pseudogenic. All discovery cohort repertoires had been generated using a single sequencing platform.

Study-level results and caveats: According to a later analysis, most CMV-associated TCR beta chains appeared to be HLA-restricted, and the HLA associations seemed to be driven largely by CMV exposure. The cohort was sequenced for TCR beta chains only, and without alpha or paired-chain data the features that could be detected were limited. Compared with the roughly 710-donor mean, donors in an Asian-associated ancestry cluster had fewer N-insertions in productive TCRs, according to a later genetic analysis. Immune exposure information for the cohort was limited to CMV serostatus. Strong co-occurrence of HLA alleles, especially DR and DQ, made assigning TCR associations to individual alleles difficult. According to the authors, the approach could potentially be generalized to other disease states and immunological phenotypes. In a later analysis, TCR association rates were found to vary across HLA loci, with the most associated TCRs seen for DRB1 alleles and the fewest for HLA-C alleles. Some IMGT-functional V segments, including TRBV6-2 and TRBV6-3, could not be distinguished by the 87-base-pair reads and were therefore excluded. A later analysis reported that several top co-occurrence clusters appeared linked to parvovirus B19, influenza, CMV and Epstein-Barr virus. V-gene and J-gene trimming of TCR beta chains was associated with a missense DCLRE1C variant in a later genetic analysis, and the association was replicated in an independent cohort. Specific HLA alleles were associated with about 17,000 TCR beta sequences at a false discovery rate of 0.05 in a later analysis. In the study, approximately 150 TCR beta chains were listed as associated with cytomegalovirus. Linkage disequilibrium might explain the correlated functional status among segregating V segments, but an unknown experimental factor could not be ruled out. Most TCR sequences were observed very rarely across donors, whereas some public TCRs were present in many individuals. Cytomegalovirus status was reported to be diagnosed by the classifier with high specificity and sensitivity in both the original and validation cohorts. A further reported finding was that TCR beta sequences accurately predicted the HLA-A and HLA-B alleles for most subjects in the first cohort. Presence/absence analyses assumed roughly uniform sequencing depth across donors, an assumption that may not hold. Compared with equally common non-associated chains, HLA-associated TCR beta chains in a later analysis were more clonally expanded and had lower generation probabilities. Because counts were too low, fewer than 20 rarely observed V segments, including chromosome 9 orphons, were excluded from the earlier analysis of several hundred of the donors. A cluster of highly shared sequence variants was judged likely to represent a technical artifact of the sequencing pipeline. Broadly in line with IMGT annotations, most TCR beta V segments showed up in productive rearrangements about 90% or about 30% of the time in an earlier analysis of 450 to 600 of the donors. Because HLA typing was unavailable for some donors at each locus, only the typed subset was used in association tests. In vitro tests confirmed that a few of the cytomegalovirus-associated TCR beta chains recognize cytomegalovirus antigens.

Details on this clone: Its target antigen remains unknown. No much larger clone exists at a distance of one base, and base qualities are not known.

The CDR3 contains 14 residues, cysteine and phenylalanine counted. Kept here is only the CDR3 DNA, which spans 42 bases and is read in frame from base 1. The V end loses 6 bases and the J end loses 0 bases, and a stretch of 12 bases separates them. Sequences LNHDA (CDR1) and SQIVND (CDR2) are obtained from the germline V gene (reference sequence). The cohort comprised approximately 700 healthy bone marrow donors. Cohort members were all nominally healthy when sampled, although unrecorded immune exposures were likely present. The donor tested CMV seropositive and was one of the 289 seropositive cohort members. Every donor gave a peripheral blood sample, and the peripheral blood mononuclear cells from that sample were used for TCR beta sequencing. The Qiagen DNeasy Blood Extraction Kit was used to extract genomic DNA from the blood cell samples. Libraries were constructed by the immunoSEQ multiplex PCR assay. For the multiplex PCR, a mixture combining 60 forward primers for TCR Vbeta segments and 13 reverse primers for TCR Jbeta segments was used. The CDR3 region of rearranged TCR beta genes was amplified from genomic DNA with a multiplex PCR assay. The Illumina HiSeq System was used to sequence the amplified TCR beta libraries as 87-base-pair reads. The published analysis was carried out like this. Across the 670 or so repertoires, a later analysis counted tens of millions of unique TCR beta chains, approximately 10 million of which were shared by at least two donors. A nearest-neighbor algorithm error-corrected the raw reads and collapsed the reads into unique sequences, merging closely related sequences to remove PCR and sequencing errors. V, D and J gene segments were assigned by aligning CDR3 sequences to IMGT reference sequences. For a sequence to be retained, at least a six-nucleotide match to both a V gene segment and a J gene segment was required. Rearrangements were called productive when the CDR3 lacked stop codons and stayed in frame with V and J; all others were non-productive. CDR3 was defined according to IMGT convention as the region running from the second conserved V-encoded cysteine to the conserved J-encoded phenylalanine. The earlier analysis of 500 to 650 of the donors excluded any sequence lacking an unambiguous match to a single V gene segment. An earlier analysis of several hundred of the donors called V segments functional above 56.7% productive rearrangements and segregating when the between-donor standard deviation exceeded 5%. A statistical classification framework was built to diagnose cytomegalovirus status from the catalog of TCR beta chain sequences. In a later analysis, V and J genes were assigned by comparing TCR nucleotide sequences against IMGT/GENE-DB human TR gene sequences. In a later analysis, CDR3 sequences and most-parsimonious VDJ recombination scenarios were assigned using the TCRdist pipeline. A later analysis defined each TCR beta chain by its CDR3 amino acid sequence plus V-gene family, and excluded reads lacking a unique V-gene family. To address suspected cross-contamination and a sequencing artifact, a later analysis removed over 500 highly shared, low-generation-probability nucleotide sequences. In a later analysis, a clonal expansion index for each public chain was calculated from normalized within-repertoire ranks of inferred template counts. A later analysis computed generation probabilities with a VDJ recombination model fitted to out-of-frame rearrangements, and checked the results against IGoR. In a later analysis, hypergeometric tests were used to score TCR-TCR, TCR-HLA and TCR-CMV co-occurrence, with a repertoire-size bias correction applied to TCR pairs. A later analysis estimated false discovery rates by permuting HLA or CMV assignments 20 times. In a later analysis, co-occurring TCRs were grouped with DBSCAN, and TCRdist sequence similarity was added when clustering was performed within HLA-allele-positive subsets. Co-occurrence clustering excluded repertoires with fewer than 30,000 or more than 120,000 public chains, plus five with anomalous nucleotide sharing. Here the immuneACCESS table is served through TCRdb, limited to in-frame sequences with V and J called. Missing clones are a known gap in these copies; in checked studies unresolved V genes cover under half, and the rest lacks a known reason. The D gene and trimming were derived from the DNA, and the V and J assignments and clone size from that table. The table for this sample lists approximately 100,000 clones; about 74% of them were counted only once. The ten largest account for approximately 4.8% of the sample.

Sequenced: PBMCs. The chain employs TRBV19 and TRBJ2-7; TRBD1 is a possible D gene, resting on 6 matching bases. This receptor was identified in a woman under 30 in good health and CMV-seropositive. The DNA sequence reads TGTGCCAGTAGCCTGACAGGCGACTCCTACGAGCAGTACTTC. Its amino acids are CASSLTGDSYEQYF.